A selection of T cell receptor beta chains follows, all from one sample in a study of T-cell reconstitution after alpha-beta-depleted transplantation in children. A single record per CDR3 protein comes from TCRdb applying MiXCR to the PCR reads. The sample holds more than 200,000 distinct CDR3 sequences; under 30% are singletons and the top ten take around 4.8%. The sequences come from PBMCs, mostly from graft donor cells, collected 360 days after TCRalphabeta/CD19-depleted stem cell transplant. All receptors derive from a female patient aged 2-15 years who had a stem cell transplant for congenital amegakaryocytic thrombocytopenia, so the T cells may come from the graft donor. The CDR3 runs from the conserved cysteine through the conserved F or W. D genes are given only for firm matches. The size of a clone is reported for some rows only, either as once, few or many, or as a class for expanded clones.

TRBD2 TRBJ2-7 TRBV7-2 . CASSSGLAGGEQYF TGTGCCAGCAGCTCGGGACTAGCGGGGGGCGAGCAGTACTTC
TRBD2 TRBJ2-1 TRBV20-1 . CSAVAGEGFNEQFF TGCAGTGCTGTAGCGGGAGAAGGGTTCAATGAGCAGTTCTTC
TRBD2 TRBJ2-1 TRBV4-2 . CASSHPSGGVYNEQFF TGTGCCAGCAGCCATCCTAGCGGGGGGGTATACAATGAGCAGTTCTTC
TRBD1 TRBJ2-4 TRBV6-6 many CASSYTTGVGVRVRENIQYF TGTGCCAGCAGTTACACCACAGGGGTCGGGGTACGAGTCCGGGAAAACATTCAGTACTTC
. TRBJ2-4 TRBV10-3 . CAISESRPLAKNIQYF TGTGCCATCAGTGAGTCCCGCCCCCTAGCCAAAAACATTCAGTACTTC
. TRBJ2-3 TRBV5-1 few CASSLEPRNTDTQYF TGCGCCAGCAGCTTGGAGCCACGGAACACAGATACGCAGTATTTT
. TRBJ2-2 TRBV11-2 . CASSLVDTGELFF TGTGCCAGCAGCTTAGTCGACACCGGGGAGCTGTTTTTT
TRBD2 TRBJ2-7 TRBV5-1 . CASSLATSGRTIAYEQYF TGCGCCAGCAGCTTGGCGACTAGCGGGAGAACGATCGCCTACGAGCAGTACTTC
TRBD1 TRBJ1-2 TRBV20-1 few CSPGTATYGYTF TGCAGCCCTGGGACAGCAACATATGGCTACACCTTC
TRBD1 TRBJ2-7 TRBV12-3/TRBV12-4 few CASSLAGGPSYEQYF TGTGCCAGCAGTTTAGCAGGGGGCCCCTCCTACGAGCAGTACTTC
TRBD2 TRBJ2-1 TRBV4-2 few CASSQVGGSPYNEQFF TGTGCCAGCAGCCAAGTTGGCGGGAGCCCTTACAATGAGCAGTTCTTC
. TRBJ2-5 TRBV10-3 . CAISEFAGVQETQYF TGTGCCATCAGTGAGTTTGCAGGAGTTCAAGAGACCCAGTACTTC
. TRBJ1-4 TRBV5-1 few CASSPGQINEKLFF TGCGCCAGCAGCCCGGGGCAGATAAATGAAAAACTGTTTTTT
. TRBJ2-2 TRBV9 many CASSPSGFTGELFF TGTGCCAGCAGCCCCTCTGGGTTCACCGGGGAGCTGTTTTTT
. TRBJ2-5 TRBV2 . CASSERSREGETQYF TGTGCCAGCAGTGAACGGTCCAGGGAAGGGGAGACCCAGTACTTC
TRBD1 TRBJ1-2 TRBV7-2 few CASSLTVGTGSYGYTF TGTGCCAGCAGCTTAACAGTGGGGACAGGTTCTTATGGCTACACCTTC
. TRBJ2-1 TRBV4-3 many CASSQEEERLEQFF TGCGCCAGCAGCCAAGAAGAAGAGCGGCTTGAGCAGTTCTTC
. TRBJ2-3 TRBV11-2 many CASSWSVTEDTQYF TGTGCCAGCAGCTGGAGCGTGACAGAGGATACGCAGTATTTT
TRBD1 TRBJ1-1 TRBV5-1 many CASSPDRGTEAFF TGCGCCAGCAGCCCGGACAGGGGCACTGAAGCTTTCTTT
TRBD2 TRBJ2-7 TRBV28 many CASTPHSGGSYEQYF TGTGCCAGCACCCCCCATAGCGGGGGATCCTACGAGCAGTACTTC
TRBD2 TRBJ2-7 TRBV25-1 few CASSELAGVPEQYF TGTGCCAGCAGTGAACTAGCGGGAGTTCCCGAGCAGTACTTC
TRBD1 TRBJ1-1 TRBV7-3 few CASSFNFGTGQRAFF TGTGCCAGCAGCTTCAACTTCGGGACAGGACAACGAGCTTTCTTT
. TRBJ2-5 TRBV12-3/TRBV12-4 few CASTRGTEETQYF TGTGCCAGCACCCGCGGGACGGAAGAGACCCAGTACTTC
TRBD2 TRBJ2-5 TRBV5-1 few CASSLLAGTLQETQYF TGCGCCAGCAGCTTACTAGCGGGGACGCTCCAAGAGACCCAGTACTTC
TRBD1 TRBJ2-3 TRBV6-2/TRBV6-3 few CASSYPDRTDTQYF TGTGCCAGCAGTTACCCGGACAGGACAGATACGCAGTATTTT
. TRBJ2-2 TRBV12-3/TRBV12-4 many CASSLPGELFF TGTGCCAGCAGTTTACCCGGGGAGCTGTTTTTT
. TRBJ1-1 TRBV5-1 . CASSLGGQNTEAFF TGCGCCAGCAGCTTGGGAGGTCAGAACACTGAAGCTTTCTTT
TRBD2 TRBJ2-3 TRBV24-1 . CATSDPLAGDTDTQYF TGTGCCACCAGTGACCCCCTAGCGGGAGATACAGATACGCAGTATTTT
. TRBJ2-7 TRBV3-1 . CASSQDEVDEQYF TGTGCCAGCAGCCAAGATGAGGTGGACGAGCAGTACTTC
. TRBJ1-2 TRBV4-3 few CASSQNAGPYGYTF TGCGCCAGCAGCCAAAACGCAGGACCCTATGGCTACACCTTC
. TRBJ1-2 TRBV20-1 . CSARDLQGATF TGCAGTGCTCGGGACTTACAGGGTGCAACCTTC
. TRBJ1-2 TRBV29-1 few CSAGLNYGYTF TGCAGCGCTGGACTTAACTATGGCTACACCTTC
. TRBJ2-1 TRBV10-2 . CASSLLITNEQFF TGCGCCAGCAGTCTGTTAATCACCAATGAGCAGTTCTTC
. TRBJ2-3 TRBV19 . CASSVPRDINTQYF TGTGCCAGTAGTGTCCCCCGGGACATCAATACGCAGTATTTT
. TRBJ2-3 TRBV12-3/TRBV12-4 few CASSVDFNWDTQYF TGTGCCAGCAGTGTGGATTTTAATTGGGATACGCAGTATTTT
. TRBJ2-7 TRBV28 . CASSLYTYEQYF TGTGCCAGCAGCCTTTATACCTACGAGCAGTACTTC
. TRBJ2-2 TRBV7-6 few CASSLAQGGTGELFF TGTGCCAGCAGCTTAGCGCAGGGGGGAACCGGGGAGCTGTTTTTT
TRBD1 TRBJ2-7 TRBV5-1 few CASSLTGQGYEQYF TGCGCCAGCAGCTTAACGGGACAGGGCTACGAGCAGTACTTC
TRBD1 TRBJ1-2 TRBV24-1 . CATSDWDRANYGYTF TGTGCCACCAGTGATTGGGACAGGGCTAACTATGGCTACACCTTC
TRBD1 TRBJ2-7 TRBV28 many CASSENDRGFEQYF TGTGCCAGCAGTGAAAATGACAGGGGGTTCGAGCAGTACTTC
. TRBJ2-6 TRBV5-5 . CASSSASEGAGANVLTF TGTGCCAGCAGCTCAGCAAGCGAAGGGGCTGGGGCCAACGTCCTGACTTTC
. TRBJ2-1 TRBV5-1 . CASSLGGALRNEQFF TGCGCCAGCAGCTTGGGGGGGGCGCTTAGGAATGAGCAGTTCTTC
. TRBJ1-6 TRBV3-1 few CASSHARRNSPLHF TGTGCCAGCAGCCATGCAAGGAGGAATTCACCCCTCCACTTT
. TRBJ2-3 TRBV6-1 few CASSDRWWADTQYF TGTGCCAGCAGTGACCGCTGGTGGGCAGATACGCAGTATTTT
TRBD2 TRBJ2-5 TRBV20-1 few CSARRGLAGGETQYF TGCAGTGCCAGGAGGGGACTAGCGGGAGGAGAGACCCAGTACTTC
. TRBJ2-3 TRBV3-1 . CASSQDRVASDTQYF TGTGCCAGCAGCCAAGACAGGGTAGCGTCAGATACGCAGTATTTT
. TRBJ2-2 TRBV15 . CATSRAAGTRELFF TGTGCCACCAGCAGAGCGGCAGGGACCCGGGAGCTGTTTTTT
. TRBJ1-5 TRBV28 . CASSSGRPYSNQPQHF TGTGCCAGCAGTTCCGGCAGGCCTTATAGCAATCAGCCCCAGCATTTT
TRBD1 TRBJ2-5 TRBV12-3/TRBV12-4 . CASSPPPGGETQYF TGTGCCAGCAGTCCCCCCCCAGGGGGAGAGACCCAGTACTTC
TRBD1 TRBJ1-2 TRBV10-3 . CAISQDRVDGYTF TGTGCCATCAGCCAGGACAGGGTTGACGGCTACACCTTC
. TRBJ2-7 TRBV27 . CASSLRRTSYEQYF TGTGCCAGCAGTTTGAGGCGAACCTCCTACGAGCAGTACTTC